This TCR beta chain was recorded in a study of cytomegalovirus exposure and HLA in healthy donors. Study-wide points: Later analysis revealed greater clonal expansion in HLA-associated TCR beta chains than in equally common others. In a later analysis, most CMV-associated TCR beta chains appeared HLA-restricted.

A remark on this clone: Its antigen is currently unknown.

Primers: 60 Vbeta forward and 13 Jbeta reverse. Repertoires were generated with immunoSEQ multiplex PCR, while TCRdb's copy carries only in-frame clones and drops some. The table has around 120,000 clones, 63% seen once. CDR3 size: 15 residues. V shed 1 base and J 4 bases; nucleotides not matched to a gene: 7. CDR1 is ENHRY and CDR2 is SYGVKD in the germline V gene. Donors counted as nominally healthy when sampled, yet unrecorded immune exposures were likely. Sequencing was done on a sample of PBMCs. This receptor was obtained from a man aged 35 to 55 in good health and CMV-seropositive. This chain connects TRBV10-3 to TRBJ2-7; 7 bases align to TRBD2. In nucleotides, the CDR3 is TGTGCCATCAGTGAGTTCACGGGAGGTGGATACGAGCAGTACTTC. This encodes CAISEFTGGGYEQYF.